The T cell receptor beta chain described here comes from a study of cytomegalovirus exposure and HLA in healthy donors. Looking at the study overall: The early release's HLA-typed donors yielded approximately 85 million unique TCRs. General observations from the study: An analysis was carried out at a later point. It showed that HLA-associated TCR beta chains were more clonally expanded than equally common non-associated chains.

This CDR3 comprises 14 residues. Germline V gene data show CDR1 as ENHRY and CDR2 as SYGVKD. The ends were cut back, 6 bases at V and 0 bases at J, with 9 bases in the middle. As concerns this clone: Its antigen remains unidentified.

The PCR employed 60 Vbeta primers together with 13 Jbeta primers. Measured with immunoSEQ multiplex PCR; TCRdb has only the in-frame clones, and not every one. Of around 150,000 clones listed, 70% to 80% are singletons. The source of this sequence is a man aged 25-45 years in good health and CMV-seropositive. V gene TRBV10-3 combines with J gene TRBJ1-5; D not resolved. The specimen was PBMCs. The CDR3 protein is CAISLEPSNQPQHF. CDR3 coding DNA: TGTGCCATCAGCTTAGAGCCTAGCAATCAGCCCCAGCATTTT.